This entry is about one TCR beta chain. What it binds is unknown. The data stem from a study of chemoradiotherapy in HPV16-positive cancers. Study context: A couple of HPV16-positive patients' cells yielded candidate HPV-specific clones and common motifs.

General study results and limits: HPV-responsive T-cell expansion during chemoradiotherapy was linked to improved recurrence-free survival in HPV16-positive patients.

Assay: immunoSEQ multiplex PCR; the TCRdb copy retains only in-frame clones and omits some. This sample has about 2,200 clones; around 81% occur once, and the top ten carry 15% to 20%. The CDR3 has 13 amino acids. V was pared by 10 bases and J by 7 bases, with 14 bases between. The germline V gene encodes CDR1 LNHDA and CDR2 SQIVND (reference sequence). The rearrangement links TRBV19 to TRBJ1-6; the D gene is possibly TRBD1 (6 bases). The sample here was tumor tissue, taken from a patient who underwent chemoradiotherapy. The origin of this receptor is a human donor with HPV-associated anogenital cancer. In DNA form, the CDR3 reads TGTGCCACCGCCGACAGGCTCAATTCACCCCTCCACTTT. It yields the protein CATADRLNSPLHF.